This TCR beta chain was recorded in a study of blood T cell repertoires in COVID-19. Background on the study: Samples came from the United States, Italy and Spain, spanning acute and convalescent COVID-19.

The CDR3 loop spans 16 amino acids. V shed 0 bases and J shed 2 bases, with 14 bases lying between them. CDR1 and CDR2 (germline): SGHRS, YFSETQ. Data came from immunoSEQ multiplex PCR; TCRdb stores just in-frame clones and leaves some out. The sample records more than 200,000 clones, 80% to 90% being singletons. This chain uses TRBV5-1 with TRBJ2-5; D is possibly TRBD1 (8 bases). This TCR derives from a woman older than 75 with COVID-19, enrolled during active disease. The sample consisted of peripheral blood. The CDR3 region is CASSLAGQGGQETQYF. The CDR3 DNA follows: TGCGCCAGCAGCTTGGCCGGACAGGGAGGGCAAGAGACCCAGTACTTC.